This T cell receptor (beta chain) was retrieved from a study of blood T cell repertoires in COVID-19. Study in general: Acute-phase and convalescent COVID-19 samples originated in the United States, Italy and Spain.

Repertoires were generated with immunoSEQ multiplex PCR, while TCRdb's copy carries only in-frame clones and drops some. The data hold some 490,000 clones, with 75% to 90% observed a single time. Trimming removed 7 bases from V and 4 bases from J; junction bases left unmatched: 6. The germline CDR1 and CDR2 sequences are MDHEN and SYDVKM. This CDR3 is built from 14 residues. The receptor comes from a human donor in a cohort sampled during active COVID-19. The chain is built from TRBV28 and TRBJ2-5, with 10 nucleotides matching TRBD1. Sequencing was performed on peripheral blood. The CDR3 DNA reads as TGTGCCAGCACTTTGGGACAGGGGAGAGAGACCCAGTACTTC. Translation gives CASTLGQGRETQYF.